The rows below give T cell receptor beta chains drawn from one sample of a study of blood T cell repertoires in COVID-19. Libraries were prepared by immunoSEQ multiplex PCR; TCRdb keeps only in-frame clonotypes and omits some of them. The sample has around 40,000 clones, about nine tenths seen once. Sequenced sample: peripheral blood. Receptor source: a human donor in a cohort sampled during active COVID-19. CDR3s include the opening cysteine and the closing phenylalanine or tryptophan. D genes are given only for firm matches. Some rows mark clone size as missing; the rest say once, few, many or name a class of expanded clone.

v_call	d_call	j_call	clone_size	cdr3_nt	cdr3_aa
TRBV12-5	-	TRBJ1-1	-	TGTGCTAGTGGTTTGGTACAGGTGAACACTGAAGCTTTCTTT	CASGLVQVNTEAFF
TRBV7-2	TRBD1	TRBJ1-2	few	TGTGCCAGCAGCCTCGGACAGGGGGGGGTTGGCTACACCTTC	CASSLGQGGVGYTF
TRBV6-6	-	TRBJ2-7	-	TGTGCCAGCAGTCCCATCCGACTAGAAGATGAGCAGTACTTC	CASSPIRLEDEQYF
TRBV14	-	TRBJ2-7	-	TGTGCCAGCAGCCAGCAGGTCCCCTACGAGCAGTACTTC	CASSQQVPYEQYF
TRBV9	-	TRBJ2-3	-	TGTGCCAGCAGCGTAGAAAGAGGCAGGGGCGGAAGAAGCACAGATACGCAGTATTTT	CASSVERGRGGRSTDTQYF
TRBV29-1	TRBD1	TRBJ2-7	-	TGCAGCGTTGAAGAGGGGACAGCCTACGAGCAGTACTTC	CSVEEGTAYEQYF
TRBV30	-	TRBJ2-7	-	TGTGCCTGGAGTGTTCCCCCCTCGACAGACACCTACGAGCAGTACTTC	CAWSVPPSTDTYEQYF
TRBV2	-	TRBJ2-5	-	TGTGCCAGCAGGAGGGTCTATCAAGAGACCCAGTACTTC	CASRRVYQETQYF
TRBV9	TRBD1	TRBJ1-1	-	TGTGCCACTTCGATGGGACAGGGGAACACTGAAGCTTTCTTT	CATSMGQGNTEAFF
TRBV10-3	TRBD1	TRBJ1-4	once	TGTGCCATCAGTGAGTCGACAGGGTCGAAAGAAAAACTGTTTTTT	CAISESTGSKEKLFF
TRBV30	TRBD1	TRBJ1-2	-	TGTGCCTGGAGTCTACAGGGGATGGAGACTAACTATGGCTACACCTTC	CAWSLQGMETNYGYTF
TRBV9	-	TRBJ1-2	-	TGTGCCAGCAGCGCGGGGGTGGGGCCCTATGGCTACACCTTC	CASSAGVGPYGYTF
TRBV11-2	TRBD1	TRBJ1-2	-	TGTGCCAGCAGCTCGGGACAGGGGTTGGTCTATGGCTACACCTTC	CASSSGQGLVYGYTF
TRBV30	TRBD1	TRBJ1-1	once	TGTGCCCTGCCGATGGGGACAGGGAAGGACACTGAAGCTTTCTTT	CALPMGTGKDTEAFF
TRBV10-1	TRBD1	TRBJ2-1	-	TGCGCCAGCAGTGAACAGGGGAAATCCTACAATGAGCAGTTCTTC	CASSEQGKSYNEQFF
TRBV6-5	-	TRBJ2-5	few	TGTGCCACTCGGAGGGCTCTTCGAGAGACCCAGTACTTC	CATRRALRETQYF
TRBV3-1/TRBV3-2	TRBD2	TRBJ2-1	-	TGTGCCAGCAGCCAAATATCTTCGCGGGAGTCAATCTTC	CASSQISSRESIF
TRBV19	TRBD2	TRBJ2-1	-	TGTGCCAGTAGTCTAAGCGGGGCGAGTGGGAATGAGCAGTTCTTC	CASSLSGASGNEQFF
TRBV18	-	TRBJ1-1	-	TGTGCCAGCTCACCCCCGGGTCCTCGAGATCGGGCTTTCTTT	CASSPPGPRDRAFF
TRBV19	TRBD1	TRBJ1-5	-	TGTGCCAGTAGTATTATCGGACAGGGAAGCAATCAGCCCCAGCATTTT	CASSIIGQGSNQPQHF
TRBV7-3	-	TRBJ2-2	-	TGTGCCAGCAGCCCCTACGCGAACACCGGGGAGCTGTTTTTT	CASSPYANTGELFF
TRBV27	TRBD1	TRBJ1-4	-	TGTGCCAGCAGTGCCAGGGACAGGGGGCTTGAAAAACTGTTTTTT	CASSARDRGLEKLFF
TRBV20-1	-	TRBJ2-7	-	TGCAGTGCCAGATCGGGGTTTGAGCAGTACTTC	CSARSGFEQYF
TRBV5-6	-	TRBJ2-1	-	TGTGCCAGCAGCTTGGACGTGGCAGGTAGTTCCTACAATGAGCAGTTCTTC	CASSLDVAGSSYNEQFF
TRBV6-5	TRBD1	TRBJ1-6	-	TGTGCCAGCAGCGACAGGGGGCCCTATAATTCACCCCTCCACTTT	CASSDRGPYNSPLHF
TRBV5-8	-	TRBJ2-5	-	TGTGCCAGCAGCTCGAACAGGGAAGGGTCGGAGACCCAGTACTTC	CASSSNREGSETQYF
TRBV10-1	-	TRBJ2-1	once	TGCGCCAGCAGTGAGTCAACAGGAGGGACCTACAATGAGCAGTTCTTC	CASSESTGGTYNEQFF
TRBV6-2/TRBV6-3	-	TRBJ1-1	-	TGTGCCAGCAGTTACTCAGGGGGCACTGAAGCTTTCTTT	CASSYSGGTEAFF
TRBV30	-	TRBJ1-1	-	TGTGCCTGGAGTGTGCCGGGTAGAAACACTGAAGCTTTCTTT	CAWSVPGRNTEAFF
TRBV12-3/TRBV12-4	-	TRBJ1-2	-	TGTGCCAGCAGCCTGAACTATGGGGGCTACACCTTC	CASSLNYGGYTF
TRBV11-2	TRBD1	TRBJ1-1	-	TGTGCCAGCAGCCCCCGGATGGGACAGGCGAACACTGAAGCTTTCTTT	CASSPRMGQANTEAFF
TRBV5-4	-	TRBJ2-2	-	TGTGCCAGCAGCCCCCAGACCCGGACTTCGAACACCGGGGAGCTGTTTTTT	CASSPQTRTSNTGELFF
TRBV3-1/TRBV3-2	-	TRBJ2-7	-	TGTGCCAGCAGCCACGACTTCTACGAGCAGTACTTC	CASSHDFYEQYF
TRBV3-1/TRBV3-2	-	TRBJ1-1	-	TGTGCCAGCAGCTGGACAGATGGTACTGAAGCTTTCTTT	CASSWTDGTEAFF
TRBV18	TRBD1	TRBJ1-1	-	TGTGCCAGCTCGCAGGGGGCAGAAACTGAAGCTTTCTTT	CASSQGAETEAFF
TRBV30	TRBD1	TRBJ2-7	-	TGTGCCTGGACCCGGAGGGGACAGGGTGTGCAGTACTTC	CAWTRRGQGVQYF
TRBV7-8	TRBD1	TRBJ2-7	-	TGTGCCAGCAGCTCGGGGACAGGGTACTCCTACGAGCAGTACTTC	CASSSGTGYSYEQYF
TRBV3-1/TRBV3-2	-	TRBJ1-2	-	TGTGCCAGCAGCCAAGAACAGCATACCTATGGCTACACCTTC	CASSQEQHTYGYTF
TRBV7-2	-	TRBJ1-5	once	TGTGCCAGCAGCTCTGACAGGTTGGGACAGCCCCAGCATTTT	CASSSDRLGQPQHF
TRBV6-5	-	TRBJ2-5	-	TGTGCCAGCAGTTACTTCGGGGGCCAAGAGACCCAGTACTTC	CASSYFGGQETQYF
TRBV29-1	TRBD2	TRBJ2-5	-	TGCAGCGGTGCCGGGGGGGCGGGGCAAGAGACCCAGTACTTC	CSGAGGAGQETQYF
TRBV7-2	-	TRBJ2-3	-	TGTGCCAGCAGCTTAGGAGGGTCAGGGGCCCGGGATACGCAGTATTTT	CASSLGGSGARDTQYF
TRBV9	TRBD2	TRBJ2-7	-	TGTGCCAGCAGCCTAGCGGGGGGGACCTACGAGCAGTACTTC	CASSLAGGTYEQYF
TRBV5-1	-	TRBJ2-3	-	TGCGCCAGCAGCCGTCCTAGCACAGATACGCAGTATTTT	CASSRPSTDTQYF
TRBV5-1	TRBD2	TRBJ2-5	-	TGCGCCAGCAGCAAAGGGACTAGCGGGGGGTCCGGGACCCAGTACTTC	CASSKGTSGGSGTQYF
TRBV5-4	TRBD1	TRBJ1-2	-	TGTGCCAGCAGCTATGGACAGGGAGCTAACTATGGCTACACCTTC	CASSYGQGANYGYTF